The text below deals with one TCR beta chain. The antigen remains unidentified. This PCR relied on a set of 60 Vbeta primers and 13 Jbeta primers. Method: immunoSEQ multiplex PCR; TCRdb's copy keeps in-frame clones and lacks some. The table gives about 150,000 clones; the top ten clones make up roughly 1.6% of it. The sample is drawn from a study of cytomegalovirus exposure and HLA in healthy donors. Findings and caveats of the study: In all likelihood, a cluster of highly shared sequence variants was a sequencing artifact. The majority of CMV-associated TCR beta chains were reported as apparently HLA-restricted in a later analysis. Later, an analysis found that common viral pathogens appeared to be linked with several of the most significant clusters.

The origin of this receptor is a woman aged 45-65 years in good health and CMV-seronegative. Sequencing was performed on PBMCs.

This CDR3 reads CASSLAQFNEQYF. The DNA of the CDR3 is TGTGCCAGCAGCTTAGCACAGTTTAACGAGCAGTACTTC. The chain has TRBV7-9 and TRBJ2-7; D remains ambiguous. The germline V gene has CDR1 SEHNR and CDR2 FQNEAQ (reference sequence). This CDR3 comprises 13 residues. Trimming pared 0 bases from V and 5 bases from J, leaving 8 bases between.